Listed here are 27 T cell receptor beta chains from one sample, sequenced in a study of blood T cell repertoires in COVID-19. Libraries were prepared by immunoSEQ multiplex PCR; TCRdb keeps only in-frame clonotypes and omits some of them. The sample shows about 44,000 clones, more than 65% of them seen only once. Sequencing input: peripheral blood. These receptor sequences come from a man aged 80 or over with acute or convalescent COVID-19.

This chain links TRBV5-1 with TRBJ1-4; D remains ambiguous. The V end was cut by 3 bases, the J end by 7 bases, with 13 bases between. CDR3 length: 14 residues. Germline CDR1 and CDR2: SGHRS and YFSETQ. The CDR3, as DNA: TGCGCCAGCAGCTATGATCCGAGCACTGAAAAACTGTTTTTT. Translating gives CASSYDPSTEKLFF. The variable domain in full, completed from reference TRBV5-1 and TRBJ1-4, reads KAGVTQTPRYLIKTRGQQVTLSCSPISGHRSVSWYQQTPGQGLQFLFEYFSETQRNKGNFPGRFSGRQFSNSRSEMNVSTLELGDSALYLCASSYDPSTEKLFFGSGTQLSVL.

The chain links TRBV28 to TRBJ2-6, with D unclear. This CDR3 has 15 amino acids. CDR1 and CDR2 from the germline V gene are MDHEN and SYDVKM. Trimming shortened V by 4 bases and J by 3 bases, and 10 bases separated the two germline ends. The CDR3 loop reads CASSSGPRGANVLTF. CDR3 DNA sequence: TGTGCCAGCAGTTCCGGTCCCCGTGGGGCCAACGTCCTGACTTTC.

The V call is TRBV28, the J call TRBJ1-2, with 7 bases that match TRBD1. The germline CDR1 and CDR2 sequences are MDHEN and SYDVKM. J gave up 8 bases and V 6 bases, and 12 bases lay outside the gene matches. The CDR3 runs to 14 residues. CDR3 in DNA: TGTGCCAGCAGGCAACCGACAGGGTCGCAGGGCTACACCTTC. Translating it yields CASRQPTGSQGYTF.

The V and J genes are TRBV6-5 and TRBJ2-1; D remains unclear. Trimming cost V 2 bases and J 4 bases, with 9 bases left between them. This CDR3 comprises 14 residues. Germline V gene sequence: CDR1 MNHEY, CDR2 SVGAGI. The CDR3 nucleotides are TGTGCCAGCAGTTACGTCCAGTTTTACAATGAGCAGTTCTTC. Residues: CASSYVQFYNEQFF.

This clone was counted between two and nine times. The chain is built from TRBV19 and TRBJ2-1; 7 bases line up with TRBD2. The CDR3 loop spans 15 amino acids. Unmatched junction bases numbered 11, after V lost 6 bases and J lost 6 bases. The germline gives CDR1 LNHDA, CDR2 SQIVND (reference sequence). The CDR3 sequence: CASSPWGSGPNEQFF. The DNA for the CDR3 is TGTGCCAGTAGCCCTTGGGGTAGCGGGCCCAATGAGCAGTTCTTC. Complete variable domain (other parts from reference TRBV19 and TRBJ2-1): DGGITQSPKYLFRKEGQNVTLSCEQNLNHDAMYWYRQDPGQGLRLIYYSQIVNDFQKGDIAEGYSVSREKKESFPLTVTSAQKNPTAFYLCASSPWGSGPNEQFFGPGTRLTVL.

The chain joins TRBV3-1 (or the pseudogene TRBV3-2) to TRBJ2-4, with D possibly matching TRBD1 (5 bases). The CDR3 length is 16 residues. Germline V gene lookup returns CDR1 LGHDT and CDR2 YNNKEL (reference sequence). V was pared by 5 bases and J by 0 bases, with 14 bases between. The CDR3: CASSKTGSLAKNIQYF. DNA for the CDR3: TGTGCCAGCAGCAAAACAGGATCTCTAGCCAAAAACATTCAGTACTTC.

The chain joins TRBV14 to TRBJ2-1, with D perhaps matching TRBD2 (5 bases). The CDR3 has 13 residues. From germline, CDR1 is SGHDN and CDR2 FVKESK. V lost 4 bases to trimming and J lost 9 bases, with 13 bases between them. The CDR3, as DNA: TGTGCCAGCAGCCTTGGACTGCCCGGTGAGCAGTTCTTC. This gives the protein CASSLGLPGEQFF.

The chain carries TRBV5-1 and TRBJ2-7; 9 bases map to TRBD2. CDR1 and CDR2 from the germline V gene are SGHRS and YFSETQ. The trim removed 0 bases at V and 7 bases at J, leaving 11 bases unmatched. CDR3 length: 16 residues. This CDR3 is CASSLASSGAYGEQYF. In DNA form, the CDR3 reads TGCGCCAGCAGCTTGGCCTCTAGCGGGGCCTACGGGGAGCAGTACTTC.

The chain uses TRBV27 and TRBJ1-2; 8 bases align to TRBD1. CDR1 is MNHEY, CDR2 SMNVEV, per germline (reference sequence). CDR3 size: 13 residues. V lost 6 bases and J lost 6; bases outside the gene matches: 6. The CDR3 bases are TGTGCCAGCAGCAGACAGGGGAAAAATGGCTACACCTTC. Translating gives CASSRQGKNGYTF.

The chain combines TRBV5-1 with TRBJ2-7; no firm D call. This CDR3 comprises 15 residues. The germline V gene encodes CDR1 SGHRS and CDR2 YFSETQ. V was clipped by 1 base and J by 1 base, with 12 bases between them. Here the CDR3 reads CASSLTVLSSYEQYF. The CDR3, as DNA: TGCGCCAGCAGCTTGACGGTCCTTTCATCCTACGAGCAGTACTTC.

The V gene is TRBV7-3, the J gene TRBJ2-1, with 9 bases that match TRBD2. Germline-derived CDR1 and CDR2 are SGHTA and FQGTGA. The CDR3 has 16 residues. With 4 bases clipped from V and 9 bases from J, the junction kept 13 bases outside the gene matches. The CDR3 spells CASSSRAGGLSGEQFF. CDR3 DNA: TGTGCCAGCAGCTCCCGAGCGGGAGGTCTCTCGGGTGAGCAGTTCTTC.

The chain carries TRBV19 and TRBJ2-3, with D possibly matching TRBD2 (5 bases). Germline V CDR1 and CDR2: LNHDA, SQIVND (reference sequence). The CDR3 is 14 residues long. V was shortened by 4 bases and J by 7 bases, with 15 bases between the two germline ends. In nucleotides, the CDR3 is TGTGCCAGTAGTAGTCGGGGTGGGGTAAATACGCAGTATTTT. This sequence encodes CASSSRGGVNTQYF.

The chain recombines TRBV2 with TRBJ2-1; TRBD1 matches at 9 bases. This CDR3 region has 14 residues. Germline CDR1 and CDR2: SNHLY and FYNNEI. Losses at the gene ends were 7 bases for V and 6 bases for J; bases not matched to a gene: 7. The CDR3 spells CASTGQGLRNEQFF. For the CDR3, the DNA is TGTGCCAGCACGGGACAGGGCCTTCGCAATGAGCAGTTCTTC.

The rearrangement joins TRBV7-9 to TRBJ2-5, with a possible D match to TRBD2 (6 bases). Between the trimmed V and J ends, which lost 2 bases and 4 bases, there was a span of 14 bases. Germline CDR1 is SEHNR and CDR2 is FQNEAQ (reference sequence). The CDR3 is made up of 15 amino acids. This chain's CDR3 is CASSLYGSRAETQYF. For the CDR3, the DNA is TGTGCCAGCAGCTTATACGGGAGTCGGGCAGAGACCCAGTACTTC.

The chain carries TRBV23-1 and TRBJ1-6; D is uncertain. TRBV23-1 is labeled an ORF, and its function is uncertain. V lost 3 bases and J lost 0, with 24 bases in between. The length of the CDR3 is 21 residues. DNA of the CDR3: TGCGCCAGCAGTCACGAGCCGGAGGCTCTGCAGCTGTGCTCCTATAATTCACCCCTCCACTTT. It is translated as CASSHEPEALQLCSYNSPLHF.

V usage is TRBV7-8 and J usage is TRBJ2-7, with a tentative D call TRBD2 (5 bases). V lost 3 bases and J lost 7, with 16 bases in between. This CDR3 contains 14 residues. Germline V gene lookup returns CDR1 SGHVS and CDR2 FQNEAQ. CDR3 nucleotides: TGTGCCAGCAGCTTGCTCGCCCAGCGGAGGGAGCAGTACTTC. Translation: CASSLLAQRREQYF.

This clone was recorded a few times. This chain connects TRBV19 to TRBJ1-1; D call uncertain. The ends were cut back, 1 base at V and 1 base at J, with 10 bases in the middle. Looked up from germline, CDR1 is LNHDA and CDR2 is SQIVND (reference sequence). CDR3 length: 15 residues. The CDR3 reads CASSIGRGSNTEAFF. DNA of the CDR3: TGTGCCAGTAGTATAGGACGGGGATCGAACACTGAAGCTTTCTTT.

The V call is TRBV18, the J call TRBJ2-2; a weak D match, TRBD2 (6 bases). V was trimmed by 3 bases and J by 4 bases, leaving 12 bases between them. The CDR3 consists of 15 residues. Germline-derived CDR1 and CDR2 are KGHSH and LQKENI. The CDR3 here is CASSPTAGITGELFF. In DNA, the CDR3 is TGTGCCAGCTCACCTACGGCGGGAATCACCGGGGAGCTGTTTTTT.

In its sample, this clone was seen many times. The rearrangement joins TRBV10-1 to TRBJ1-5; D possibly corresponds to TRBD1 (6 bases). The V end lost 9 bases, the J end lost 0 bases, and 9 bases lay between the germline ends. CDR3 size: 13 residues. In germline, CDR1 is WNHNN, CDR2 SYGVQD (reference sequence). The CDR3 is CASLTGSNQPQHF. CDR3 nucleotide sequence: TGCGCCAGTTTGACAGGTAGCAATCAGCCCCAGCATTTT.

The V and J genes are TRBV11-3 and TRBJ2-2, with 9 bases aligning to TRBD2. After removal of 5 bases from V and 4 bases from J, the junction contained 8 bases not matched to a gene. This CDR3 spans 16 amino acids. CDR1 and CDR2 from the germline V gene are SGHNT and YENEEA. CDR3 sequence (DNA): TGTGCCAGCAGCATACATAGCGGGAGTGGCACCGGGGAGCTGTTTTTT. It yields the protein CASSIHSGSGTGELFF.

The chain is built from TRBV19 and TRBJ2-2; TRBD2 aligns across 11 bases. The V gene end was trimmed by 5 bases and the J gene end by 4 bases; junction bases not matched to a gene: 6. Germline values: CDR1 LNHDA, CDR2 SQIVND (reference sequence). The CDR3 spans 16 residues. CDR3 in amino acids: CASSPGTSGPTGELFF. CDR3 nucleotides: TGTGCCAGTAGTCCAGGGACTAGCGGACCCACCGGGGAGCTGTTTTTT.

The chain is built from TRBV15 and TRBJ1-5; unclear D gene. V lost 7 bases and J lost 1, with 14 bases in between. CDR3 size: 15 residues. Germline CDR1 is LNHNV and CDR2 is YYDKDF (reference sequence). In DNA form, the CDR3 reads TGTGCCACCACCAAACAGCCTCAGAGCAATCAGCCCCAGCATTTT. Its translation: CATTKQPQSNQPQHF.

CDR3 nucleotide sequence: TGTGCCAGCAGCTTAGGCCCAGCGGGAGGCCAAGAGACCCAGTACTTC. Protein: CASSLGPAGGQETQYF. The genes are TRBV7-2 and TRBJ2-5; 9 bases are a match to TRBD2. V lost 1 base to trimming and J lost 1 base; unmatched junction nucleotides: 4. The CDR3 contains 16 residues. The V gene's germline CDR1 is SGHTA and CDR2 FQGNSA.

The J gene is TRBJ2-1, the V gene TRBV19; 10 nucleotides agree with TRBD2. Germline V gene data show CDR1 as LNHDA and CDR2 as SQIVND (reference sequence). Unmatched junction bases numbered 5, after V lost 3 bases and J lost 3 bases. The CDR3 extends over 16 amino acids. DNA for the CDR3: TGTGCCAGTAGTATCGCCGGGACTAGCGTCTACAATGAGCAGTTCTTC. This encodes CASSIAGTSVYNEQFF.

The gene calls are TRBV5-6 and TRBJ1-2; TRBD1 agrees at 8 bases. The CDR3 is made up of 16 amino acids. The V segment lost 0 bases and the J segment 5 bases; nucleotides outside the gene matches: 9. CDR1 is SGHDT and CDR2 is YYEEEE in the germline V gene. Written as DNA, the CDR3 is TGTGCCAGCAGCTTGGCCGGGGGTACAGGGGGATATGGCTACACCTTC. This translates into CASSLAGGTGGYGYTF.

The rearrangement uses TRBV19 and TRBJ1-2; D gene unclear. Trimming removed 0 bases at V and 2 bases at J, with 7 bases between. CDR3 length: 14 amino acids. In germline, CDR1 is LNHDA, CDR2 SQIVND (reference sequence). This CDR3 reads CASSIEAGNYGYTF. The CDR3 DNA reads TGTGCCAGTAGTATAGAGGCGGGGAACTATGGCTACACCTTC. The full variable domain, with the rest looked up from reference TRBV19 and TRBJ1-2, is DGGITQSPKYLFRKEGQNVTLSCEQNLNHDAMYWYRQDPGQGLRLIYYSQIVNDFQKGDIAEGYSVSREKKESFPLTVTSAQKNPTAFYLCASSIEAGNYGYTFGSGTRLTVV.

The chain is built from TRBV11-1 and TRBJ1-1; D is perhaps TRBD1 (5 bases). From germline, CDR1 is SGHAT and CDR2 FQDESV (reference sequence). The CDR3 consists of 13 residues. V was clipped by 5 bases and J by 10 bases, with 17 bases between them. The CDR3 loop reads CASSQDFGGTAFF. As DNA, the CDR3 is TGTGCCAGCAGCCAAGACTTCGGGGGTACAGCTTTCTTT.